A single sample is the source of the 23 T cell receptor beta chains below, sequenced in a study of spatial heterogeneity in lung cancer. Time point defined: sample taken at primary tumor resection. Frozen PBMC, nontumor lung or tumor provided whole RNA, which was sequenced unsorted. TCRdb redid the calling of the 5' RACE reads with MiXCR, one entry per CDR3 protein. The sample has about 45,000 distinct CDR3 sequences, about an eighth seen once. Source: PBMCs, taken at surgery. These receptors came from a female donor with early-stage non-small cell lung cancer.

The V and J genes are TRBV5-1 and TRBJ1-1; no clear D gene. The CDR3 spans 14 residues. Germline-derived CDR1 and CDR2 are SGHRS and YFSETQ. The V gene lost 0 bases and the J gene lost 5 bases, with 11 bases spanning the gap. The CDR3 region is CASSLGGYRTEAFF. The CDR3 region has the DNA TGCGCCAGCAGCTTGGGGGGATACAGAACTGAAGCTTTCTTT.

The V call is TRBV12-3 or TRBV12-4, the J call TRBJ1-1; D perhaps matches TRBD1 (6 bases). Trimming stripped 7 bases from V and 6 bases from J, with 15 bases between. The CDR3 has 13 amino acids. The CDR3 loop reads CASNSQGLAEAFF. The CDR3 DNA follows: TGTGCCAGCAATTCACAGGGACTCGCTGAAGCTTTCTTT.

This clonotype turned up a few times. The CDR3 DNA reads TGTGCCAGCAGTTCCAGCGGGGGGGTTTACAATGAGCAGTTCTTC. It is translated as CASSSSGGVYNEQFF. The V gene is TRBV27, the J gene TRBJ2-1; 10 bases align to TRBD2. The germline gives CDR1 MNHEY, CDR2 SMNVEV (reference sequence). The CDR3 extends over 15 amino acids. The V segment lost 4 bases and the J segment 4 bases; nucleotides outside the gene matches: 4.

This clonotype has a count of ten or more. The chain joins TRBV2 to TRBJ2-1, with D perhaps assigned TRBD1 or TRBD2 (5 bases each). Germline V gives CDR1 SNHLY, CDR2 FYNNEI. V shed 8 bases and J shed 3 bases, with 17 bases lying between them. The CDR3 sequence is 15 residues long. This CDR3 is CASEFTTRGYNEQFF. The CDR3 coding sequence is TGTGCCAGCGAATTTACAACGAGGGGCTACAATGAGCAGTTCTTC.

The table lists this clonotype with many counts. The rearrangement uses TRBV7-2 and TRBJ2-7, with 10 positions matching TRBD1. V trimming: 5 bases; J trimming: 3 bases; junction bases outside the gene matches: 4. This CDR3 is built from 14 residues. Germline V CDR1 and CDR2: SGHTA, FQGNSA. CDR3 in amino acids: CASSRDRGIYEQYF. The CDR3 region has the DNA TGTGCCAGCAGCCGGGACAGGGGTATCTACGAGCAGTACTTC.

The sample holds a few counts of this clonotype. The gene calls are TRBV5-4 and TRBJ1-1; TRBD1 aligns across 7 bases. The V gene end was trimmed by 4 bases and the J gene end by 0 bases; junction bases not matched to a gene: 3. Germline V gives CDR1 SGHNT, CDR2 YYREEE (reference sequence). The CDR3 sequence is 14 residues long. The CDR3 DNA reads as TGTGCCAGCAGCACGGGACAGTTGAACACTGAAGCTTTCTTT. Translated, it gives CASSTGQLNTEAFF.

This chain joins TRBV5-4 and TRBJ2-1; TRBD2 matches 7 bases. CDR3 size: 15 residues. Per the germline V gene, CDR1 is SGHNT and CDR2 is YYREEE (reference sequence). Germline trimming cut 0 bases from V and 9 bases from J; bases unmatched to any gene: 9. The CDR3 is CASSLGQGGAGEQFF. The CDR3 nucleotides are TGTGCCAGCAGCTTGGGGCAGGGAGGGGCTGGTGAGCAGTTCTTC.

This rearrangement joins TRBV2 to TRBJ2-6, with TRBD2 matching over 10 bases. Germline V gene sequence: CDR1 SNHLY, CDR2 FYNNEI. The CDR3 covers 16 residues. Germline trimming cut 8 bases from V and 0 bases from J; bases unmatched to any gene: 4. CDR3 protein: CASGKRGGSGANVLTF. CDR3 in DNA: TGTGCCAGCGGCAAGCGGGGGGGCTCTGGGGCCAACGTCCTGACTTTC.

The gene calls are TRBV20-1 and TRBJ2-5; 8 nucleotides agree with TRBD1. Unmatched junction bases numbered 10, after V lost 1 base and J lost 6 bases. Germline V gene sequence: CDR1 DFQATT, CDR2 SNEGSKA (reference sequence). The CDR3 is made up of 15 amino acids. The CDR3 region has the DNA TGCAGTGCTAGAGGGCAGGGGGCGGTCTTGAAGACCCAGTACTTC. This translates into CSARGQGAVLKTQYF.

This clonotype was recorded a few times. V gene TRBV12-3 or TRBV12-4 combines with J gene TRBJ1-2; TRBD1 agrees at 8 bases. This CDR3 comprises 16 residues. J was trimmed by 4 bases and V by 5 bases; bases with no gene match: 12. The CDR3 coding sequence is TGTGCCAGCAGTCCTGGGGGGACAGGATCGGCCTATGGCTACACCTTC. Its translation is CASSPGGTGSAYGYTF.

Comment on this clonotype: At one end the junction does not follow the germline gene, possibly because of a read error. V is TRBV4-3 and J is TRBJ2-2, with TRBD2 matching over 8 bases. The length of the CDR3 is 16 residues. Germline V CDR1 and CDR2: LGHNA, YSLEER. CDR3 nucleotides: TGCGCCAGCAGTCAAGATCTGGGTAGCGGGGCCGGGGAGCTGTTTTTT. Translation gives CASSQDLGSGAGELFF.

This clonotype has only a few counts. V is TRBV7-9 and J is TRBJ2-2; 7 bases agree with TRBD2. The CDR3 runs 14 residues. The germline gives CDR1 SEHNR, CDR2 FQNEAQ (reference sequence). V lost 5 bases to trimming and J lost 6 bases; unmatched junction nucleotides: 6. The CDR3 spells CASSPRTSPGELFF. CDR3 bases: TGTGCCAGCAGCCCGAGGACTAGTCCCGGGGAGCTGTTTTTT.

CDR3: CASSSGQGVHQPQHF. DNA of the CDR3: TGTGCCAGCAGTTCTGGACAGGGGGTCCATCAGCCCCAGCATTTT. J is TRBJ1-5 and V is TRBV6-2 or TRBV6-3, with 10 bases lining up with TRBD1. CDR1 and CDR2 (germline): MNHEY, SVGEGT. Germline trimming cut 4 bases from V and 5 bases from J; bases unmatched to any gene: 5. The CDR3 consists of 15 residues.

This clonotype occurred a few times. The V gene is TRBV11-2, the J gene TRBJ2-4; the D gene is possibly TRBD1 (6 bases). This CDR3 region has 14 residues. The ends were cut back, 5 bases at V and 5 bases at J, with 13 bases in the middle. Germline V gives CDR1 SGHAT, CDR2 FQNNGV. The DNA of the CDR3 is TGTGCCAGCAGCCCCAGGAAGGGGGAAAACATTCAGTACTTC. Encoded protein: CASSPRKGENIQYF.

V usage is TRBV23-1 and J usage is TRBJ2-1; TRBD2 might be the D (7 bases). TRBV23-1 is known as an ORF, though its function is uncertain. V was cut by 2 bases and J by 9 bases, with 20 bases left in between. CDR3 length: 16 residues. CDR3 nucleotide sequence: TGCGCCAGCAGTCAAATCGGGCAGGGACTACAGGGTGAGCAGTTCTTC. This gives the protein CASSQIGQGLQGEQFF.

This clonotype occurred many times. The genes are TRBV20-1 and TRBJ1-5; possible D gene TRBD1, 6 bases. CDR3 length: 13 amino acids. Deletions cut 6 bases from V and 4 bases from J, with 13 bases between. In germline, CDR1 is DFQATT, CDR2 SNEGSKA (reference sequence). The CDR3 loop reads CSANRQANQPQHF. The CDR3 DNA reads as TGCAGTGCCAACCGACAGGCTAATCAGCCCCAGCATTTT.

Points on this clonotype: A much larger clone differs by one base, so this may be a read error. The chain couples TRBV6-6 to TRBJ1-2; D not resolved. The CDR3 runs 11 residues. Looked up from germline, CDR1 is MNHNY and CDR2 is SVGAGI (reference sequence). Here the CDR3 reads CASSYDYGDTF. In DNA form, the CDR3 reads TGTGCCAGCAGTTACGACTATGGCGACACCTTC.

This chain connects TRBV4-2 to TRBJ2-5, with D unclear. Trimming removed 1 base at V and 2 bases at J, with 8 bases between. This CDR3 region has 14 residues. Germline lookup yields CDR1 LGHNA and CDR2 YNFKEQ. DNA of the CDR3: TGTGCCAGCAGCCAAGGAGGCAGTCAAGAGACCCAGTACTTC. Encoded protein: CASSQGGSQETQYF.

The chain links TRBV5-1 to TRBJ1-1; D uncertain. V was shortened by 1 base and J by 2 bases, with 9 bases between the two germline ends. This CDR3 spans 14 amino acids. Germline lookup yields CDR1 SGHRS and CDR2 YFSETQ. The chain's CDR3 is CASSLLGGNTEAFF. For the CDR3, the DNA is TGCGCCAGCAGCTTGCTTGGCGGAAACACTGAAGCTTTCTTT.

The chain uses TRBV7-9 and TRBJ1-1, with 9 bases identical to TRBD1. The CDR3 totals 14 residues. CDR1 is SEHNR, CDR2 FQNEAQ, per germline (reference sequence). The J segment lost 10 bases and the V segment lost 5 bases, leaving 11 bases of the junction unmatched. CDR3 in DNA: TGTGCCAGCAGCCTAACGACAGGGGGTTCTTCAGCTTTCTTT. It is translated as CASSLTTGGSSAFF.

This clonotype was counted a few times. The J gene is TRBJ2-1, the V gene TRBV9; unclear D gene. The CDR3 spans 11 residues. Germline V gene data show CDR1 as SGDLS and CDR2 as YYNGEE. Trimming removed 1 base from V and 8 bases from J, with 4 bases in between. CDR3 residues: CASSVLDEQFF. As DNA, the CDR3 is TGTGCCAGCAGCGTATTGGATGAGCAGTTCTTC.

This clonotype came up many times. V is TRBV20-1 and J is TRBJ2-4, with D perhaps being TRBD1 or TRBD2 (7 bases each). The V gene's germline CDR1 is DFQATT and CDR2 SNEGSKA (reference sequence). The CDR3 consists of 15 residues. The V end lost 6 bases, the J end lost 4 bases, and 19 bases lay between the germline ends. CDR3 residues: CSARLGGTAKNIQYF. The CDR3 DNA sequence: TGCAGTGCGAGATTGGGGGGGACAGCAAAAAACATTCAGTACTTC.

This clonotype was found many times. This chain links TRBV25-1 with TRBJ1-4; 10 bases match TRBD1. Germline CDR1 reads MGHDK; CDR2 reads SYGVNS. V trimming: 5 bases; J trimming: 4 bases; junction bases outside the gene matches: 4. The CDR3 consists of 15 residues. The CDR3 sequence: CASSRQGAGNEKLFF. Written as DNA, the CDR3 is TGTGCCAGCAGTCGACAGGGGGCGGGTAATGAAAAACTGTTTTTT.